The 10 T cell receptor beta chains presented below share a single source sample, sequenced in a study of T cells in Graves' hyperthyroidism and ophthalmopathy. Amplification yielded TCR beta CDR3 regions, with RNA transcripts as the source. Initially, a first-round RT-PCR of the TCR CDR3 employed the HTBI primer set. TCRdb independently ran MiXCR on the multiplex PCR reads; one entry per CDR3 protein. The profile shows roughly 570,000 distinct CDR3 sequences, 15% to 19% of them singletons. Sample: blood. Receptors originate from a woman aged 30 to 39 with Graves' hyperthyroidism.

This chain uses TRBV6-4 with TRBJ2-1, with D hard to call. In germline, CDR1 is MRHNA, CDR2 SNTAGT. Trimming shortened V by 5 bases and J by 9 bases, and 17 bases separated the two germline ends. The CDR3 length is 14 residues. The CDR3 nucleotides read TGTGCCAGCAGTACAGAAAGGTCAGATCCTGAGCAGTTCTTC. Its translation: CASSTERSDPEQFF.

In regard to this clonotype: The junction does not match germline at one end; this may be a read error. This chain uses TRBV7-9 with TRBJ2-2; D is unclear. Germline-derived CDR1 and CDR2 are SEHNR and FQNEAQ (reference sequence). The CDR3 sequence is 12 residues long. CDR3 sequence (DNA): TGTACCAGCAGCTTCCCTACCGGGGAGCTGTTTTTT. It is translated as CTSSFPTGELFF.

This clonotype was detected ten times or more. The gene calls are TRBV6-2 or TRBV6-3 and TRBJ2-3; no firm D call. The germline CDR1 and CDR2 sequences are MNHEY and SVGEGT. The CDR3 runs 13 residues. Between the trimmed V and J ends, which lost 0 bases and 8 bases, there was a span of 9 bases. Here the CDR3 reads CASSYSGLGTQYF. CDR3 in DNA: TGTGCCAGCAGTTACTCGGGTCTTGGTACGCAGTATTTT.

At least ten counts were recorded for this clonotype. The rearrangement links TRBV11-2 to TRBJ1-6; D remains unclear. The germline V and J ends were trimmed by 0 bases and 8 bases, with 8 bases remaining between them. Germline V gives CDR1 SGHAT, CDR2 FQNNGV. This CDR3 is built from 14 residues. The chain's CDR3 is CASSLEPFDSPLHF. CDR3 in DNA: TGTGCCAGCAGCTTAGAACCCTTTGATTCACCCCTCCACTTT.

This clonotype was counted between two and nine times. The chain joins TRBV19 to TRBJ2-1, with TRBD2 identical over 7 bases. The length of the CDR3 is 14 residues. The V gene's germline CDR1 is LNHDA and CDR2 SQIVND (reference sequence). J was trimmed by 7 bases and V by 4 bases; bases with no gene match: 7. CDR3 amino acids: CASSSGGSFNEQFF. The CDR3 DNA reads as TGTGCCAGTAGTAGTGGCGGGAGTTTTAATGAGCAGTTCTTC.

This clonotype has ten or more counts. V gene TRBV20-1 combines with J gene TRBJ2-5, with D perhaps matching TRBD1 (6 bases). CDR1 DFQATT and CDR2 SNEGSKA come from the germline V gene (reference sequence). The CDR3 length is 15 residues. Trimming shortened V by 0 bases and J by 7 bases, and 18 bases separated the two germline ends. The CDR3 DNA is TGCAGTGCTAGAGAGGTTGTCAGGGGATTCGGGACCCAGTACTTC. This gives the protein CSAREVVRGFGTQYF.

This clonotype has a count of ten or more. V is TRBV7-9 and J is TRBJ2-7, with 10 bases lining up with TRBD1. Trimming cost V 5 bases and J 1 base; bases outside gene matches: 11. Germline-derived CDR1 and CDR2 are SEHNR and FQNEAQ (reference sequence). CDR3 length equals 17 residues. The CDR3 DNA is TGTGCCAGCAGCACAACCCGAGCGGACAGGGGGTCCTACGAGCAGTACTTC. Encoded protein: CASSTTRADRGSYEQYF.

This chain links TRBV20-1 with TRBJ2-2; 7 bases align to TRBD1. The CDR3 consists of 14 residues. CDR1 and CDR2 from the germline V gene are DFQATT and SNEGSKA (reference sequence). With V trimmed by 5 bases and J by 1 base, 4 bases remained unmatched. DNA of the CDR3: TGCAGTGCTTGGGGACAGAAGAACACCGGGGAGCTGTTTTTT. It is translated as CSAWGQKNTGELFF.

V gene TRBV6-2 or TRBV6-3 combines with J gene TRBJ2-4; D is perhaps TRBD1 or TRBD2 (5 bases each). The V gene lost 6 bases and the J gene lost 10 bases, with 16 bases spanning the gap. The CDR3 is made up of 13 amino acids. Germline V gene data show CDR1 as MNHEY and CDR2 as SVGEGT. The CDR3 region is CASSIGAPGIQYF. In DNA form, the CDR3 reads TGTGCCAGCAGCATAGGGGCTCCGGGGATTCAGTACTTC.

This clonotype was observed a handful of times. The chain employs TRBV4-1 and TRBJ2-1; the D is unclear. The CDR3 contains 18 residues. V lost 0 bases, J lost 0 bases, and 15 bases lay in between. CDR1 and CDR2 from the germline V gene are MGHRA and YSYEKL. The CDR3 DNA sequence: TGCGCCAGCAGCCAAGAGGCCCTAGGGTACCGCTCCTACAATGAGCAGTTCTTC. It translates to CASSQEALGYRSYNEQFF.